Listed here is a single TCR beta chain. Methods used by the authors: Nucleated cell counts were estimated from reference gene primer amplification. This table comes from immunoSEQ multiplex PCR, and its TCRdb copy is limited to in-frame clones, with some not included. V, J and clone size are taken as reported in that table, and D and trimming were inferred from the DNA itself. The table includes about 210,000 clones, 83% detected once. This entry comes from a study of blood T cell repertoires in COVID-19. Overall study: Samples came from the United States, Italy and Spain, spanning acute and convalescent COVID-19.

The sequence derives from a woman between 45 and 65 years old with acute or convalescent COVID-19. The specimen sequenced was peripheral blood.

CDR3 residues: CASSQGTSGRRDTQYF. As DNA, the CDR3 is TGTGCCAGCAGCCAAGGGACTAGCGGGAGGAGAGATACGCAGTATTTT. The chain couples TRBV3-1 (or the pseudogene TRBV3-2) to TRBJ2-3; 14 nucleotides line up with TRBD2. The trim removed 1 base at V and 5 bases at J, leaving 2 bases unmatched. Germline lookup yields CDR1 LGHDT and CDR2 YNNKEL (reference sequence). This CDR3 region has 16 residues.